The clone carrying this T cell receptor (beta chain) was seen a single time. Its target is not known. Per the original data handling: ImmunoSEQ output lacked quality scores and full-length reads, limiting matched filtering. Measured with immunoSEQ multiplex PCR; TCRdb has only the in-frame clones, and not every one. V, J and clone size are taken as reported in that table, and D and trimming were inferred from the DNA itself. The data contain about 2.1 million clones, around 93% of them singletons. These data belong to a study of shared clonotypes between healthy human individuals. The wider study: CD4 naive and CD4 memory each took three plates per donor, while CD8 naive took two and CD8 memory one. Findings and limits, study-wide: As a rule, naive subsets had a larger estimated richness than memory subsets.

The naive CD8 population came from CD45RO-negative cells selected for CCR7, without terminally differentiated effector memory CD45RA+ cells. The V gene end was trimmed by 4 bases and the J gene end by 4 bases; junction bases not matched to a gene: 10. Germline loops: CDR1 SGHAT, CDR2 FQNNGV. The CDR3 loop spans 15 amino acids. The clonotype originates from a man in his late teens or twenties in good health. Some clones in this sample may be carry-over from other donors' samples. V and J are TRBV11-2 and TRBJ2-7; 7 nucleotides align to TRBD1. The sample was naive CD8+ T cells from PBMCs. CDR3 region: CASSSKGTERYEQYF. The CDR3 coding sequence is TGTGCCAGCAGCTCTAAGGGGACAGAGCGATACGAGCAGTACTTC.